The rows below give T cell receptor beta chains drawn from one sample of a study of blood T cell repertoires in COVID-19. The method was immunoSEQ multiplex PCR; TCRdb's version includes in-frame clones alone and lacks a portion of them. The table has 81,000 or so clones, about nine tenths seen once. The sequencing input was peripheral blood. These receptors originate from a man aged 70 or older with active or convalescent COVID-19. The CDR3 runs from the conserved cysteine through the conserved F or W. A D gene is named only where the DNA matches it firmly. A row's size may be missing; if present it is once, few, many or a size class.

size,V,J,D,CDR3,DNA
-,TRBV11-2,TRBJ2-5,TRBD1,CASSLRPGQGKETQYF,TGTGCCAGCAGCCTACGGCCGGGACAGGGTAAAGAGACCCAGTACTTC
-,TRBV24-1,TRBJ2-5,TRBD1,CATGEDRGDQETQYF,TGTGCCACCGGGGAGGACAGGGGAGACCAAGAGACCCAGTACTTC
-,TRBV24-1,TRBJ2-2,-,CATSGGQRDTGELFF,TGTGCCACCAGTGGGGGACAGCGGGACACCGGGGAGCTGTTTTTT
-,TRBV6-1,TRBJ1-5,-,CASSAANSNQPQHF,TGTGCCAGCAGTGCAGCTAATAGCAATCAGCCCCAGCATTTT
once,TRBV14,TRBJ2-5,-,CASSPLGQTVETQYF,TGTGCCAGCAGCCCACTAGGACAGACCGTCGAGACCCAGTACTTC
-,TRBV4-1,TRBJ2-1,-,CASSQDGGGRYNEQFF,TGCGCCAGCAGCCAAGACGGCGGGGGCAGGTACAATGAGCAGTTCTTC
-,TRBV5-6,TRBJ2-2,-,CASSDTWRYTGELFF,TGTGCCAGCAGCGACACATGGAGGTATACCGGGGAGCTGTTTTTT
-,TRBV5-4,TRBJ1-2,-,CASSLDSYYGYTF,TGTGCCAGCAGCCTCGACAGCTACTATGGCTACACCTTC
-,TRBV2,TRBJ1-2,TRBD1,CASSELGQVTNYGYTF,TGTGCCAGCAGTGAATTGGGACAGGTGACTAACTATGGCTACACCTTC
-,TRBV7-3,TRBJ2-2,TRBD1,CASSPRTGAGTGELFF,TGTGCCAGCAGCCCGCGGACAGGGGCGGGTACCGGGGAGCTGTTTTTT
-,TRBV20-1,TRBJ1-1,TRBD1,CSASHTGGYGTEAFF,TGCAGTGCTAGTCATACAGGGGGCTACGGCACTGAAGCTTTCTTT
-,TRBV15,TRBJ1-1,-,CATSRDRVRAFF,TGTGCCACCAGCAGAGATCGCGTCCGAGCTTTCTTT
-,TRBV24-1,TRBJ1-1,-,CATSDPRGGNTEAFF,TGTGCCACCAGTGACCCTCGGGGGGGAAACACTGAAGCTTTCTTT
-,TRBV7-2,TRBJ1-5,TRBD1,CASSLGQGLSNQPQHF,TGTGCCAGCAGCTTAGGACAGGGCTTGTCCAATCAGCCCCAGCATTTT
-,TRBV28,TRBJ2-7,TRBD1,CASSLTGSLSYEQYF,TGTGCCAGCAGTCTGACAGGGAGCCTCTCCTACGAGCAGTACTTC
-,TRBV14,TRBJ1-3,-,CASSGAGYSGNTIYF,TGTGCCAGCAGCGGGGCAGGGTACTCTGGAAACACCATATATTTT
few,TRBV6-2/TRBV6-3,TRBJ2-7,-,CASSQTYEQYF,TGTGCCAGCAGTCAAACCTACGAGCAGTACTTC
-,TRBV7-9,TRBJ2-5,TRBD1,CASSRTGGETQYF,TGTGCCAGCAGCCGGACAGGGGGAGAGACCCAGTACTTC
-,TRBV21-1,TRBJ2-7,-,CASSKGLREGCHEQYF,TGTGCCAGCAGCAAAGGGTTGCGGGAGGGATGTCACGAGCAGTACTTC
once,TRBV12-5,TRBJ2-1,TRBD2,CASGWTSGGPYNEQFF,TGTGCTAGTGGCTGGACTAGCGGGGGCCCCTACAATGAGCAGTTCTTC
-,TRBV21-1,TRBJ1-4,-,CASTHQGAGPGEKLFF,TGTGCCAGCACCCATCAGGGGGCGGGACCGGGTGAAAAACTGTTTTTT
-,TRBV9,TRBJ1-2,-,CASSGRGFSNYGYTF,TGTGCCAGCAGCGGACGAGGATTTTCTAACTATGGCTACACCTTC
-,TRBV6-5,TRBJ2-1,-,CASSYSNNRDSSKQFF,TGTGCCAGCAGTTACTCGAACAACCGGGACTCCTCGAAGCAGTTCTTC
few,TRBV5-4,TRBJ1-6,-,CASSLEGTGGSPLHF,TGTGCCAGCAGCTTGGAAGGGACCGGGGGTTCACCCCTCCACTTT
-,TRBV7-2,TRBJ1-6,TRBD1,CASSLGTGWNSPLHF,TGTGCCAGCAGCTTAGGGACAGGGTGGAATTCACCCCTCCACTTT
-,TRBV7-8,TRBJ2-7,TRBD2,CASSAPGLAYEQYF,TGTGCCAGCAGCGCCCCGGGACTAGCCTACGAGCAGTACTTC
once,TRBV5-5,TRBJ1-2,-,CASSRRARDYGYTF,TGTGCCAGCAGCCGGAGGGCCAGGGACTATGGCTACACCTTC